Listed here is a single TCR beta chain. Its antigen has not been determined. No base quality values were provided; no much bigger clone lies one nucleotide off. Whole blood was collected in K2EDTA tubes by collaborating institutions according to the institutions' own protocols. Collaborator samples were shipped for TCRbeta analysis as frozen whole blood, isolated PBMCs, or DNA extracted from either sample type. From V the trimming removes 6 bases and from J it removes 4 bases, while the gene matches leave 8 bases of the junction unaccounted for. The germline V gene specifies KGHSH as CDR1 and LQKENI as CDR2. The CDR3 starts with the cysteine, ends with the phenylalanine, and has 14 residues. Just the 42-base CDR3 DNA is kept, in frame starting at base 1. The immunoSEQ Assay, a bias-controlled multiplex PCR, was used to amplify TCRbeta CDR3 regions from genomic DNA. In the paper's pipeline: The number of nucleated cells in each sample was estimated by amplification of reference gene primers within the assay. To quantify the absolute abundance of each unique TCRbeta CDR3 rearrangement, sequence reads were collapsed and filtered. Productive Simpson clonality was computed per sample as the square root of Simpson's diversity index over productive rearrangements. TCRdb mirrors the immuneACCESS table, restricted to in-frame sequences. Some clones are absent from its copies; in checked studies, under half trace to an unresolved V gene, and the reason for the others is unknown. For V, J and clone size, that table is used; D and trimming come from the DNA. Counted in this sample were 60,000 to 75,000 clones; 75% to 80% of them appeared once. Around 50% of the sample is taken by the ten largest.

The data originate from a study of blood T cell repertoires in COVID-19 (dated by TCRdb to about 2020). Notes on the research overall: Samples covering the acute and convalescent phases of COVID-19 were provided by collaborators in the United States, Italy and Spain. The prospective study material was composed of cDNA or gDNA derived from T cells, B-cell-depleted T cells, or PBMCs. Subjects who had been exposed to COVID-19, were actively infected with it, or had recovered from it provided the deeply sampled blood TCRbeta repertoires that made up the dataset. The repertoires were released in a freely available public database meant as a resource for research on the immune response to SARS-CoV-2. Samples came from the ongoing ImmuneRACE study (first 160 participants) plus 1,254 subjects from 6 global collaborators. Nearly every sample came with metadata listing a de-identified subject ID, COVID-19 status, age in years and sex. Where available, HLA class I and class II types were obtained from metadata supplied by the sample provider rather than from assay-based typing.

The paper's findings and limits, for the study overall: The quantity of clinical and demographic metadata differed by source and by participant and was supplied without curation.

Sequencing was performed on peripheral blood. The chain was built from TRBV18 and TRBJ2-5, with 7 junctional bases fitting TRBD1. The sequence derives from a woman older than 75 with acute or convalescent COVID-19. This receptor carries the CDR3 CASSAGGSPETQYF. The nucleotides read TGTGCCAGCTCGGCAGGGGGATCTCCAGAGACCCAGTACTTC.